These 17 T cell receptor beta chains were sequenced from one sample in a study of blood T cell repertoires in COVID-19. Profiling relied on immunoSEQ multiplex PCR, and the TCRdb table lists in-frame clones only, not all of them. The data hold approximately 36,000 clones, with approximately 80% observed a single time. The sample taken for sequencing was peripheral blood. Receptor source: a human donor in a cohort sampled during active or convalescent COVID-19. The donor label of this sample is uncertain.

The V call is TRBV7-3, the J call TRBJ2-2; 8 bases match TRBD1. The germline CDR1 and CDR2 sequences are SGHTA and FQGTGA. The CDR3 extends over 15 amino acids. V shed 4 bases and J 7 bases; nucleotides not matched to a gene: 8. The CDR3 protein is CASSYSGGAGGELFF. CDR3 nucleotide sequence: TGTGCCAGCAGCTATTCAGGGGGCGCAGGCGGGGAGCTGTTTTTT.

The CDR3 reads CASSPAGGSEKLFF. DNA for the CDR3: TGTGCCAGCTCACCCGCAGGGGGCAGCGAAAAACTGTTTTTT. The gene calls are TRBV18 and TRBJ1-4; 8 positions agree with TRBD1. CDR1 KGHSH and CDR2 LQKENI come from the germline V gene. The CDR3 contains 14 residues. Trimming at V came to 3 bases and at J to 8 bases, leaving 5 bases not matched to a gene.

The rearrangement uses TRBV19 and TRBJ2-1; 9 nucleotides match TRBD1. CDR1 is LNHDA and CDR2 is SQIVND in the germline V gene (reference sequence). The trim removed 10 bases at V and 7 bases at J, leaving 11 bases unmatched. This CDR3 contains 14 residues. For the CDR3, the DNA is TGTGCCACCGCCCGGGACAGGGAGATAAATGAGCAGTTCTTC. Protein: CATARDREINEQFF.

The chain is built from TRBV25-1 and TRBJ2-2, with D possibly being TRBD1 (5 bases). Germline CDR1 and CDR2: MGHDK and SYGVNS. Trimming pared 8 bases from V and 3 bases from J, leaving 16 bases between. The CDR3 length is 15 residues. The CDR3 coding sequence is TGTGCCAGCCTCCCTTGGGGCAGGCACACCGGGGAGCTGTTTTTT. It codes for CASLPWGRHTGELFF.

The chain's CDR3 is CATGIRGRGSPLHF. The CDR3 DNA follows: TGTGCCACCGGGATCAGGGGGCGAGGTTCACCCCTCCACTTT. The chain uses TRBV19 and TRBJ1-6, with 8 bases identical to TRBD1. CDR1 LNHDA and CDR2 SQIVND come from the germline V gene (reference sequence). V lost 10 bases and J lost 9; bases outside the gene matches: 11. This CDR3 contains 14 residues.

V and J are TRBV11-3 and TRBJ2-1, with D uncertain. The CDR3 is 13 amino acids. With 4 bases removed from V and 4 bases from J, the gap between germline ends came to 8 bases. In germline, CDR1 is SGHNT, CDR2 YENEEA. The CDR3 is CASSSPRYNEQFF. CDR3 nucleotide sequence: TGTGCCAGCAGCTCCCCCAGGTACAATGAGCAGTTCTTC.

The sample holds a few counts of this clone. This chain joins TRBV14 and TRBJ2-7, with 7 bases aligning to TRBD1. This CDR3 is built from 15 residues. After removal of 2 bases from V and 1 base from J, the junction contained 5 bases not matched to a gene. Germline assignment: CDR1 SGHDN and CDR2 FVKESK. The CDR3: CASSQRPGQSYEQYF. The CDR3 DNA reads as TGTGCCAGCAGCCAACGCCCGGGACAGTCCTACGAGCAGTACTTC.

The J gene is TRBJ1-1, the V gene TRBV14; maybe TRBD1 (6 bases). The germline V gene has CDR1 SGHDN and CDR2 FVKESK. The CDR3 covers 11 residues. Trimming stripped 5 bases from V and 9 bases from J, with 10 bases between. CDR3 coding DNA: TGTGCCAGCAGCACTGGGACAAAAGCTTTCTTT. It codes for CASSTGTKAFF.

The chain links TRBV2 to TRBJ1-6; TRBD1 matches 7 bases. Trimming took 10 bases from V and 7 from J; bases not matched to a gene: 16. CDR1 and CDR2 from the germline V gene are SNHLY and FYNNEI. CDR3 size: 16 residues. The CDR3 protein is CATRDPRDSINSPLHF. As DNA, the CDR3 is TGTGCCACTAGGGACCCCCGGGACAGCATCAATTCACCCCTCCACTTT.

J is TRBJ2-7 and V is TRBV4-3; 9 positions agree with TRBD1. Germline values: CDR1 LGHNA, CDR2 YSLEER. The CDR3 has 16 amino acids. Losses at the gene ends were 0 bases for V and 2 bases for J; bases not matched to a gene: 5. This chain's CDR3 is CASSQDMGQGTYEQYF. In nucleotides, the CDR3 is TGCGCCAGCAGCCAAGATATGGGACAGGGAACCTACGAGCAGTACTTC.

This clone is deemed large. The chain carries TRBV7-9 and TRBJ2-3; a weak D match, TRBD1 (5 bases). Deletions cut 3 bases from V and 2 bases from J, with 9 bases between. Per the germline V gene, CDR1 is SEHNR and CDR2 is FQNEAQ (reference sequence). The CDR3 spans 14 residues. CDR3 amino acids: CASSFSGNTDTQYF. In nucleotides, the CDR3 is TGTGCCAGCAGCTTCTCAGGGAACACAGATACGCAGTATTTT.

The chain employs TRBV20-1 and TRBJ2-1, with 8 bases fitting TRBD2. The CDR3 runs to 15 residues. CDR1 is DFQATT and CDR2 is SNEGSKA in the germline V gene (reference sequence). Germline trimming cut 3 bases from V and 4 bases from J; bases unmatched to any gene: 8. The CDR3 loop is CSASGASGGYNEQFF. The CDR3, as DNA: TGCAGTGCTAGTGGGGCCAGCGGGGGATACAATGAGCAGTTCTTC.

Here the CDR3 reads CASSRVDRVGHEQYF. The CDR3 DNA reads TGTGCCAGCAGCCGCGTGGACAGGGTAGGACACGAGCAGTACTTC. The chain uses TRBV3-1 (or the pseudogene TRBV3-2) and TRBJ2-7, with 8 bases fitting TRBD1. The trim removed 4 bases at V and 5 bases at J, leaving 10 bases unmatched. Germline V lookup: CDR1 LGHDT, CDR2 YNNKEL (reference sequence). This CDR3 is built from 15 residues.

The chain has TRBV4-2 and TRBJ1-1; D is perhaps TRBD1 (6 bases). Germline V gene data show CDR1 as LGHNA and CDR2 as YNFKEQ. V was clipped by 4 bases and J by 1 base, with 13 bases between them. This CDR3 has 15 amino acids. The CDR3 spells CASSPQGRQNTEAFF. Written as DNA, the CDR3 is TGTGCCAGCAGCCCCCAGGGGAGACAGAACACTGAAGCTTTCTTT.

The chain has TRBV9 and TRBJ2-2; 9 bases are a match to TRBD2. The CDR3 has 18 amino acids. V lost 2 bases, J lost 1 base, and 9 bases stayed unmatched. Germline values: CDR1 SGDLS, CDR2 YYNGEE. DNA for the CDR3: TGTGCCAGCAGCGTGAGTGGTAGCGGGAGCCGGAACACCGGGGAGCTGTTTTTT. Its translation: CASSVSGSGSRNTGELFF.

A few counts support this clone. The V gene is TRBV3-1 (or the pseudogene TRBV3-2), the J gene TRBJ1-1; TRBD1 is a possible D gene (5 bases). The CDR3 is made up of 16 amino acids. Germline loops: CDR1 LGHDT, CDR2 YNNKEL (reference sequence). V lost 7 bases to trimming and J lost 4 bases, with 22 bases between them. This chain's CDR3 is CASTPPVIGGATEAFF. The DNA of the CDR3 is TGTGCCAGCACCCCGCCGGTCATAGGCGGGGCCACTGAAGCTTTCTTT.

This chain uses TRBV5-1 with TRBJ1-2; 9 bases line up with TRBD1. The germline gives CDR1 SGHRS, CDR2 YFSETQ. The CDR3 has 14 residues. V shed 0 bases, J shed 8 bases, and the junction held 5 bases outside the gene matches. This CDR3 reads CASSLVQGAGGYTF. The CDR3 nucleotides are TGCGCCAGCAGCTTGGTACAGGGGGCAGGAGGCTACACCTTC.